This T cell receptor beta chain was profiled in a study of long-term antiretroviral therapy in people with HIV. Whole-study findings and limits: Gathering of blood took place between about 2003 and 2017, possibly under older ART regimens. HIV repertoires spanned tighter CDR3 length ranges than controls did.

Investigators performed immunoSEQ version v3.0 at survey level. TCRdb's copy holds only in-frame clones and misses some; the assay was immunoSEQ multiplex PCR. Of 25,000 to 35,000 clones listed, roughly 78% were seen once; the top ten hold 7.3%. The CDR3 is 16 amino acids. Germline lookup yields CDR1 KGHSH and CDR2 LQKENI. The junction had 8 bases not matched to a gene; V was cut back by 5 bases and J by 2 bases. Note on this clone: Antigen unknown.

Sequences were derived from unsorted PBMCs, sampled 0.3 years after starting antiretroviral therapy. This sequence originates from a man aged 40-49 years with HIV. The chain employs TRBV18 and TRBJ2-4; TRBD1 matches at 8 bases. CDR3 DNA sequence: TGTGCCAGCTCAGAGACAGGGGACTTCTCCAAAAACATTCAGTACTTC. Translated: CASSETGDFSKNIQYF. The full variable domain, rest sourced from reference TRBV18 and TRBJ2-4, is NAGVMQNPRHLVRRRGQEARLRCSPMKGHSHVYWYRQLPEEGLKFMVYLQKENIIDESGMPKERFSAEFPKEGPSILRIQQVVRGDSAAYFCASSETGDFSKNIQYFGAGTRLSVL.